Following are 8 T cell receptor beta chains from one sample sequenced in a study of shared clonotypes between healthy human individuals. Repertoires were generated with immunoSEQ multiplex PCR, while TCRdb's copy carries only in-frame clones and drops some. The sample carries about 1 million clones, under 80% recorded once. The sample taken for sequencing was memory CD4+ T cells sorted from blood. Specified subset: CD45RA-negative fraction. Every receptor here comes from a man younger than 35 in good health.

The chain has TRBV28 and TRBJ1-3; D is possibly TRBD1 (6 bases). This CDR3 spans 16 amino acids. Trimming pared 7 bases from V and 0 bases from J, leaving 16 bases between. Germline values: CDR1 MDHEN, CDR2 SYDVKM. The DNA of the CDR3 is TGTGCCAGCACACGGACAGTAGTCTTCTCTGGAAACACCATATATTTT. Amino acid sequence: CASTRTVVFSGNTIYF.

The chain recombines TRBV27 with TRBJ2-1; either TRBD1 or TRBD2 may supply D (6 bases each). The CDR3 covers 13 residues. V shed 10 bases and J shed 4 bases, with 14 bases lying between them. Germline loops: CDR1 MNHEY, CDR2 SMNVEV (reference sequence). The CDR3 DNA is TGTGCCACCCGGGGGCCCTGGTACAATGAGCAGTTCTTC. Its translation: CATRGPWYNEQFF.

The V call is TRBV5-1, the J call TRBJ2-5; 8 nucleotides agree with TRBD2. The V segment lost 2 bases and the J segment 5 bases; nucleotides outside the gene matches: 8. Germline CDR1 SGHRS, CDR2 YFSETQ. This CDR3 has 15 residues. The CDR3 DNA reads as TGCGCCAGCAGCTTTGGGACTAGTGATCGTGAGACCCAGTACTTC. It specifies CASSFGTSDRETQYF.

J is TRBJ2-7 and V is TRBV7-2; tentatively, D is TRBD1 (5 bases). Trimming cost V 5 bases and J 3 bases, with 11 bases left between them. Germline values: CDR1 SGHTA, CDR2 FQGNSA. The CDR3 length is 13 residues. Here the CDR3 DNA reads TGTGCCAGCAGCACCCCGACAGACTACGAGCAGTACTTC. Its protein product is CASSTPTDYEQYF.

This chain joins TRBV6-1 and TRBJ2-1, with D perhaps assigned TRBD1 or TRBD2 (5 bases each). In germline, CDR1 is MNHNS, CDR2 SASEGT. The germline V and J ends were trimmed by 6 bases and 7 bases, with 16 bases remaining between them. The CDR3 loop spans 14 amino acids. The CDR3 protein is CASRGDAMGNEQFF. In DNA, the CDR3 is TGTGCCAGCAGGGGGGACGCTATGGGGAATGAGCAGTTCTTC.

This clone occurred a few times. The rearrangement links TRBV5-1 to TRBJ2-2; D is undetermined. Looked up from germline, CDR1 is SGHRS and CDR2 is YFSETQ. CDR3 size: 12 residues. V lost 5 bases and J 10 bases, leaving 12 bases between the germline ends. The CDR3 region has the DNA TGCGCCAGCAGTCTTCGCGTGGAGGAGCTGTTTTTT. This gives the protein CASSLRVEELFF.

This clone was detected once. The gene calls are TRBV7-9 and TRBJ2-5; a weak D match, TRBD2 (7 bases). Germline V CDR1 and CDR2: SEHNR, FQNEAQ (reference sequence). The CDR3 extends over 15 amino acids. V lost 3 bases to trimming and J lost 4 bases, with 15 bases between them. This CDR3 is CASSFLRGGPETQYF. DNA for the CDR3: TGTGCCAGCAGCTTCCTAAGGGGGGGGCCAGAGACCCAGTACTTC.

V and J are TRBV5-1 and TRBJ1-1, with D unresolved. This CDR3 is 13 amino acids long. Trimming pared 0 bases from V and 5 bases from J, leaving 8 bases between. CDR1 and CDR2 from the germline V gene are SGHRS and YFSETQ. CDR3 nucleotides: TGCGCCAGCAGCTTGGTTGAGGGAACTGAAGCTTTCTTT. Protein product: CASSLVEGTEAFF.